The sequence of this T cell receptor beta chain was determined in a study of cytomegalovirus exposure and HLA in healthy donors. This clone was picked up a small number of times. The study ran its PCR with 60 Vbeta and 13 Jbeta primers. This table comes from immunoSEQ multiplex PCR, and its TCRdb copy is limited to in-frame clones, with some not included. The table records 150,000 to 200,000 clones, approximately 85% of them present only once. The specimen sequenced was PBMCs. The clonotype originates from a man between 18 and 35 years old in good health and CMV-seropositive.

The CDR3 protein is CAISESAGGYYEQYF. DNA of the CDR3: TGTGCCATCAGTGAGTCGGCAGGGGGCTACTACGAGCAGTACTTC. The chain couples TRBV10-3 to TRBJ2-7, with 8 positions matching TRBD1. CDR1 ENHRY and CDR2 SYGVKD come from the germline V gene. The CDR3 is made up of 15 amino acids. The ends lost 0 bases at V and 3 bases at J; junction bases unmatched: 4.